The rows below give T cell receptor beta chains drawn from one sample of a study of tumor-infiltrating lymphocytes in primary liver carcinoma. MiXCR was run by TCRdb on the multiplex PCR reads, yielding one entry per CDR3 protein. The sample shows approximately 300,000 distinct CDR3 sequences, 65% of them seen only once. The sequencing sample was made of peripheral blood. Receptors were obtained from a man aged 35 to 55 with primary liver carcinoma and hepatitis B virus infection. Each CDR3 is given with its conserved first and last residue. A D gene is named only where the DNA matches it firmly. Expanded clones get a size class; other rows say once, few or many, or leave the size out.

d_call	j_call	v_call	clone_size	cdr3_aa	cdr3_nt
TRBD2	TRBJ2-3	TRBV4-3	many	CASSQGLAASTDTQYF	TGCGCCAGCAGCCAGGGACTAGCGGCTAGCACAGATACGCAGTATTTT
-	TRBJ1-1	TRBV30	-	CAWKAGLSTEAFF	TGTGCCTGGAAGGCGGGTTTGAGCACTGAAGCTTTCTTT
TRBD1	TRBJ2-3	TRBV5-4	many	CASSPTGGGYTQYF	TGTGCCAGCAGCCCGACAGGGGGCGGCTATACGCAGTATTTT
-	TRBJ2-7	TRBV5-4	-	CASSRGGIGAPYEQYF	TGTGCCAGCAGCCGGGGTGGGATAGGGGCGCCCTACGAGCAGTACTTC
-	TRBJ2-7	TRBV29-1	many	CSVGARLGSYEQYF	TGCAGCGTTGGGGCGCGGCTGGGGTCCTACGAGCAGTACTTC
-	TRBJ1-4	TRBV5-1	many	CASSSNGAGENEKLFF	TGCGCCAGCAGCTCAAATGGGGCAGGGGAAAATGAAAAACTGTTTTTT
-	TRBJ2-3	TRBV11-3	-	CASSSVDTGPDTQYF	TGTGCCAGCAGCTCTGTGGACACAGGGCCAGATACCCAGTATTTC
-	TRBJ2-3	TRBV5-6	few	CASSLGQGFDGGQYF	TGTGCCAGCAGCTTGGGCCAGGGATTTGATGGCGGGCAGTATTTT
TRBD2	TRBJ2-5	TRBV4-2	many	CASSVGDSGRTFQETQYF	TGTGCCAGCAGCGTGGGAGATAGCGGGAGGACCTTCCAAGAGACCCAGTACTTC
-	TRBJ1-2	TRBV12-3/TRBV12-4	many	CASSLAGTRGYTF	TGTGCCAGCAGTTTAGCGGGAACGAGGGGCTACACCTTC
TRBD1	TRBJ2-2	TRBV19	-	CASSIGGQGRELFF	TGTGCCAGTAGTATAGGGGGACAGGGCAGGGAGCTGTTTTTT
TRBD2	TRBJ2-3	TRBV4-2	-	CSSSQPGLADQYF	TGTTCCAGCAGCCAACCAGGACTAGCAGATCAGTATTTT
TRBD1	TRBJ2-1	TRBV4-1	-	CASGQPTGGVEQFF	TGCGCCAGCGGCCAGCCGACAGGGGGCGTTGAGCAGTTCTTC
TRBD1	TRBJ2-1	TRBV5-4	-	CVSSLDRAEQFF	TGTGTCAGCAGCTTGGACAGGGCTGAGCAGTTCTTC
-	TRBJ1-2	TRBV11-3	-	CAGSEQQGQGYTF	TGTGCCGGCAGCGAACAACAGGGTCAGGGCTACACCTTC
-	TRBJ2-7	TRBV10-3	many	CAISGYDEQYF	TGTGCCATCAGTGGGTACGACGAGCAGTACTTC
-	TRBJ2-2	TRBV24-1	-	CATSDPDGTGTNTGELFF	TGTGCCACCAGTGATCCGGACGGCACGGGAACGAACACCGGGGAGCTGTTTTTT
TRBD1	TRBJ1-2	TRBV24-1	once	CATSKTGTGSLYGYTF	TGTGCCACCAGTAAGACCGGGACAGGGTCTCTCTATGGCTACACCTTC
-	TRBJ1-2	TRBV11-2	-	CASSLARLYGYTF	TGTGCCAGCAGCTTAGCGCGACTATATGGCTACACCTTC
-	TRBJ1-4	TRBV6-1	-	CASSERDLNEKLFF	TGTGCCAGCAGTGAAAGGGACCTAAATGAAAAACTGTTTTTT
TRBD2	TRBJ2-1	TRBV12-3/TRBV12-4	-	CVSSFRTSGSGEQFF	TGTGTCAGCAGTTTCAGGACTAGCGGGAGCGGTGAGCAGTTCTTC
-	TRBJ1-1	TRBV7-9	-	CASSSQDRHQRDTEDFF	TGTGCCAGCAGCTCTCAGGACAGACACCAAAGGGACACTGAAGATTTCTTT
TRBD2	TRBJ2-1	TRBV6-2/TRBV6-3	once	CASSRSGTSSPYNEQFF	TGTGCCAGCAGCCGATCCGGGACTAGCTCCCCTTACAATGAGCAGTTCTTC
-	TRBJ2-5	TRBV11-1	-	CASSFNLGLQETQYF	TGTGCCAGCAGCTTCAATCTCGGCCTCCAAGAGACCCAGTACTTC
TRBD1	TRBJ2-2	TRBV5-4	-	CASSLRQGTGELFF	TGTGCCAGCAGCTTGAGACAGGGGACCGGGGAGCTGTTTTTT
-	TRBJ1-2	TRBV4-1	many	CASSQEGGGKRYGYTF	TGCGCCAGCAGCCAAGAGGGTGGAGGGAAACGCTATGGCTACACCTTC
-	TRBJ2-1	TRBV14	-	CASSAVVGWVSDEQFF	TGTGCCAGCAGTGCCGTAGTGGGATGGGTAAGCGATGAGCAGTTCTTC
TRBD2	TRBJ2-3	TRBV5-1	-	CASRLGLAGGTDTQYF	TGCGCCAGCAGGCTGGGACTAGCGGGGGGGACAGATACGCAGTATTTT
-	TRBJ2-1	TRBV4-1	many	CASSQVPLTGREQFF	TGCGCCAGCAGCCAAGTCCCCCTGACAGGACGTGAGCAGTTCTTC
TRBD1	TRBJ2-1	TRBV7-8	many	CASSLVGTGVNEQFF	TGTGCCAGCAGCCTAGTCGGGACAGGGGTCAATGAGCAGTTCTTC
-	TRBJ1-5	TRBV4-1	-	CASSQDLWLSANQPHHF	TGCGCCAGCAGCCAAGATTTATGGTTATCGGCGAATCAGCCCCATCATTTT
-	TRBJ1-3	TRBV5-4	-	CASRGSASSGNTIYF	TGTGCCAGCCGGGGGTCGGCGAGCTCTGGAAACACCATATATTTT
TRBD2	TRBJ2-7	TRBV4-2	-	CASSLSGADSYEQYF	TGTGCCAGCAGCCTAAGCGGGGCCGACTCCTACGAGCAGTATTTC
TRBD2	TRBJ2-2	TRBV29-1	many	CSVVRGDFTGELFF	TGCAGCGTTGTCCGGGGGGACTTCACCGGGGAGCTGTTTTTT
-	TRBJ2-1	TRBV7-3	once	CTSGLSLRDEQFF	TGTACCAGCGGCCTCTCCCTTAGGGATGAGCAGTTCTTC
TRBD2	TRBJ2-7	TRBV19	-	CASSQSGRSYEQYF	TGTGCCAGTAGCCAGAGCGGGAGGTCCTACGAGCAGTACTTC
-	TRBJ2-7	TRBV5-1	-	CASRTNGDTYEQYF	TGCGCCAGCCGGACTAACGGGGATACCTACGAGCAGTACTTC
-	TRBJ2-7	TRBV11-1	-	CASSLVVRRAEYEQHF	TGTGCCAGTAGCTTAGTCGTCCGGAGGGCGGAATACGAGCAGCACTTC